Listed below are T cell receptor beta chains from one sample, sequenced in a study of blood T cell repertoires in COVID-19. Using immunoSEQ multiplex PCR, the repertoire was profiled, and TCRdb retains in-frame clones only, with some absent. The data contain 120,000 to 150,000 clones, around 83% of them seen just once; the ten biggest clones take up 6.5% to 9%. Sequenced material: peripheral blood. The receptors were sampled from a woman in her fifties or sixties in a cohort sampled during active or convalescent COVID-19. Each CDR3 is given without its conserved first and last residue.

TRBV3-1/TRBV3-2	ASSQTGYLGRSPLH
TRBV12-3/TRBV12-4	ASSFQVEQF
TRBV10-3	AISGWAGTNTGELF
TRBV3-1/TRBV3-2	ASSQDLAGGQETQY
TRBV6-5	ASSRTGDSYNEQF
TRBV18	ASSRTGSDNQPQH
TRBV7-3	ASSPGQKNSPLH
TRBV4-3	ASSQTRNTDTQY
TRBV4-3	ASSQGLAGEGYEQY
TRBV10-1	ASRANWGDQPQH
TRBV29-1	SVVGGETQY
TRBV4-3	ASSQEAGQNTEAF
TRBV7-2	ASSTGVREQF
TRBV2	ASRDFSGNTIY
TRBV30	AWSAGAVIYGYT
TRBV10-3	ASQGPGDGYT
TRBV7-2	ASSLADRVPH
TRBV19	ASSSYAGGAGNTIY
TRBV27	ASSSPGTNGKLF
TRBV6-2/TRBV6-3	ASSYRAYGYT
TRBV7-6	ASSPAGGGTPYEQY
TRBV6-5	ATYTGGAGYGYT
TRBV7-9	ASSRGGNQPQH
TRBV2	ASKPSGVYNEQF
TRBV5-4	ASSLDRSNQPQH
TRBV19	ASRKYRAGANNQPQH
TRBV3-1/TRBV3-2	ASSQSGGALGQF
TRBV2	ASSDGTSGGAETQY
TRBV19	ASSISSGGRETQY
TRBV27	ASSLWDRADEQF
TRBV2	ASSSGGGTDTQY
TRBV7-6	ASSLGAAGQGVVDEQY
TRBV3-1/TRBV3-2	ASSQKGLIGATGEAF
TRBV5-4	ASSTRQGSNEKLF
TRBV28	ASSSHPARARPEAF
TRBV29-1	SVYLQGALSGNTIY
TRBV2	ASSYGTSGDLGETQY
TRBV11-1	ASSTRDSHSGEQY
TRBV7-8	ASSLASGGLTTDTQY
TRBV6-2/TRBV6-3	ASSLGTETEAF
TRBV11-2	ASSRLPKGQGSSYEQY